The present entry profiles one TCR beta chain with its context. This CDR3 has 14 amino acids. Looked up from germline, CDR1 is MNHEY and CDR2 is SVGAGI. V was trimmed by 10 bases and J by 1 base, leaving 16 bases between them. The data were obtained in a study of cytomegalovirus exposure and HLA in healthy donors. Here immunoSEQ multiplex PCR was the method, and the copy in TCRdb shows in-frame clones only, minus some. Of some 170,000 clones in the sample, about 89% were seen once. Separation from the 666-subject first cohort characterized the roughly 120-subject validation cohort, to which the donors belonged.

Source material: PBMCs. The clonotype comes from a young man in good health and CMV-seropositive. This sequence joins TRBV6-5 and TRBJ2-5, with D perhaps matching TRBD1 (6 bases). The CDR3 nucleotides are TGTGCCACCACGATCAGGACAGCCCAAGAGACCCAGTACTTC. It translates to CATTIRTAQETQYF.